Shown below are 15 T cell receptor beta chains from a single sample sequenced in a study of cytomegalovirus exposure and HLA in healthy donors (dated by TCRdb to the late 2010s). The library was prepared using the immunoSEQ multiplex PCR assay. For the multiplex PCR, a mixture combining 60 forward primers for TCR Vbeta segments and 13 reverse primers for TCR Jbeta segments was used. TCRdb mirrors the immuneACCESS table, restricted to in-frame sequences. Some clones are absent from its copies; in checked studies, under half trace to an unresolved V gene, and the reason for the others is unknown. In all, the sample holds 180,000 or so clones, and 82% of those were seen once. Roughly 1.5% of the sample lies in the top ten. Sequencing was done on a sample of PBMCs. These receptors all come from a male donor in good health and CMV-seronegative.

Here the CDR3 reads CASRGTGEGTEAFF. The CDR3 DNA follows: TGTGCCAGCAGGGGGACAGGGGAGGGGACTGAAGCTTTCTTT. This chain joins TRBV25-1 and TRBJ1-1; 10 bases match TRBD1. The J segment lost 5 bases and the V segment lost 6 bases, leaving 6 bases of the junction unmatched. CDR3 length: 14 amino acids. Germline V CDR1 and CDR2: MGHDK, SYGVNS.

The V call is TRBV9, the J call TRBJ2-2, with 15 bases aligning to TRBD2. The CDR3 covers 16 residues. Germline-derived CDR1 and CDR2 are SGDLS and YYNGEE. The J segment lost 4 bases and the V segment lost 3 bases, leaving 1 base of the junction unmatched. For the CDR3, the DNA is TGTGCCAGCAGCGCGGGACTAGCGGGAGGCACCGGGGAGCTGTTTTTT. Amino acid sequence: CASSAGLAGGTGELFF.

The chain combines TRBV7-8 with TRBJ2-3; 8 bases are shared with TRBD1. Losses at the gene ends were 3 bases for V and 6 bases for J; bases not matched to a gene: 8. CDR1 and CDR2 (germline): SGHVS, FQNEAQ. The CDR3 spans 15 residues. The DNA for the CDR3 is TGTGCCAGCAGCTTGGGAGGACAGGGTAGGGATACGCAGTATTTT. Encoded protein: CASSLGGQGRDTQYF.

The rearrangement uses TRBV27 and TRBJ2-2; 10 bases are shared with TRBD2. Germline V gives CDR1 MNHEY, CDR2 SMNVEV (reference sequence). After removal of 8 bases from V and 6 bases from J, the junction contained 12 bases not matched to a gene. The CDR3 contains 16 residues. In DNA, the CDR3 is TGTGCCAGCCAGCGGGAGGGAGGTCGATATCCCGGGGAGCTGTTTTTT. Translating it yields CASQREGGRYPGELFF.

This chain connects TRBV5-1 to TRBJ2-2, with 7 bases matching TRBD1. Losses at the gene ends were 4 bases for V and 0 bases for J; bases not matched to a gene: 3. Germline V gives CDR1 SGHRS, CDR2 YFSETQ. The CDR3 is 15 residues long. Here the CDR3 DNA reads TGCGCCAGCAGCGCCGGGACAGCGAACACCGGGGAGCTGTTTTTT. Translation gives CASSAGTANTGELFF.

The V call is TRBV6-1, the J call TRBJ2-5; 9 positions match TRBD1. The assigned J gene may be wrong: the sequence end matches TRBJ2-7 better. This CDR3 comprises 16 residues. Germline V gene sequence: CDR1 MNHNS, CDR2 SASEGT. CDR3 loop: CASSEAAGQGNHEQYF. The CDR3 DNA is TGTGCCAGCAGTGAAGCTGCGGGACAGGGTAACCACGAGCAGTACTTC.

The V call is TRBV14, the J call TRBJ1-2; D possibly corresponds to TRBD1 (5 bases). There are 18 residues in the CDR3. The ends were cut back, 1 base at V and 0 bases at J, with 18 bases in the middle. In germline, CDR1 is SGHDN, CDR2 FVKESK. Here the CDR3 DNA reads TGTGCCAGCAGCCAAGTTTTCCAATCGGACACTGCTAACTATGGCTACACCTTC. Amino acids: CASSQVFQSDTANYGYTF. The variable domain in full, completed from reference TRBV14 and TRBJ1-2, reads EAGVTQFPSHSVIEKGQTVTLRCDPISGHDNLYWYRRVMGKEIKFLLHFVKESKQDESGMPNNRFLAERTGGTYSTLKVQPAELEDSGVYFCASSQVFQSDTANYGYTFGSGTRLTVV.

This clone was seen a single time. The CDR3 here is CASSPGDYGYTF. In nucleotides, the CDR3 is TGCGCCAGCAGCCCGGGGGACTATGGCTACACCTTC. The J gene is TRBJ1-2, the V gene TRBV5-1; D perhaps matches TRBD1 (5 bases). V gave up 4 bases and J gave up 3 bases, with 7 bases separating them. CDR1 and CDR2 from the germline V gene are SGHRS and YFSETQ. This CDR3 contains 12 residues.

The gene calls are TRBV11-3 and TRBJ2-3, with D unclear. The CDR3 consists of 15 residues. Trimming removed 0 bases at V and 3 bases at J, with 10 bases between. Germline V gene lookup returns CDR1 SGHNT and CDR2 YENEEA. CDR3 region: CASSLDSRATDTQYF. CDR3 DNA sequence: TGTGCCAGCAGCTTAGATTCACGCGCGACAGATACGCAGTATTTT.

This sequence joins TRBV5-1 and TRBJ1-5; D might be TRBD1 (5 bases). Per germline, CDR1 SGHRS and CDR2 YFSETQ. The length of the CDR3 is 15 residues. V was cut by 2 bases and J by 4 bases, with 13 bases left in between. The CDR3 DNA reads TGCGCCAGCAGCTTAGGGGTAGGGATGAATCAGCCCCAGCATTTT. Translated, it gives CASSLGVGMNQPQHF.

The DNA for the CDR3 is TGTGCCAGTAGTATCTCTCGGACTAGGATAGCCAAAAACATTCAGTACTTC. Residues: CASSISRTRIAKNIQYF. The chain uses TRBV19 and TRBJ2-4, with 7 bases matching TRBD2. Germline loops: CDR1 LNHDA, CDR2 SQIVND (reference sequence). V gave up 3 bases and J gave up 0 bases; unmatched junction bases: 8. The CDR3 extends over 17 amino acids.

CDR3: CASSELGQSSGNTIYF. The CDR3 DNA sequence: TGTGCCAGCAGTGAATTGGGACAGAGCTCTGGAAACACCATATATTTT. V usage is TRBV25-1 and J usage is TRBJ1-3; TRBD1 agrees at 7 bases. Trimming took 1 base from V and 0 from J; bases not matched to a gene: 3. The germline CDR1 and CDR2 sequences are MGHDK and SYGVNS. The CDR3 length is 16 residues.

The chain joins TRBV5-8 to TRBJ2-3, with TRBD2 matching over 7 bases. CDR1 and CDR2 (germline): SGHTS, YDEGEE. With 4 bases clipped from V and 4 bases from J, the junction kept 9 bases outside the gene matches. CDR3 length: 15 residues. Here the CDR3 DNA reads TGTGCCAGCAGCCTAGCGGTCCTGGACTCAGATACGCAGTATTTT. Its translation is CASSLAVLDSDTQYF.

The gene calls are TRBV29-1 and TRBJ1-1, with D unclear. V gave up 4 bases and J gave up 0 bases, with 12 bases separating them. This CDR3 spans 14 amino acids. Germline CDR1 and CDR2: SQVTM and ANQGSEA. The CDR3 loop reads CSVGWRQLNTEAFF. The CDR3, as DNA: TGCAGCGTTGGATGGAGGCAGTTGAACACTGAAGCTTTCTTT.

The CDR3 reads CASSFGLAGGPGETQYF. CDR3 coding DNA: TGTGCCAGCAGCTTCGGACTAGCGGGAGGGCCGGGGGAGACCCAGTACTTC. The chain has TRBV7-3 and TRBJ2-5; TRBD2 matches at 15 bases. The germline V gene encodes CDR1 SGHTA and CDR2 FQGTGA. The CDR3 sequence is 17 residues long. The J segment lost 5 bases and the V segment lost 3 bases, leaving 7 bases of the junction unmatched.